Described below is a single TCR beta chain sequence and its context. No antigen is known for it. Base-call qualities are not available, and no considerably larger clone is one nucleotide away. Relative to germline, V is missing 4 bases and J is missing 7 bases, with 13 bases of the junction outside any gene match. According to the germline V gene (reference sequence), CDR1 reads SGHKS and CDR2 reads YYEKEE. From the cysteine through the phenylalanine, the CDR3 covers 17 amino acids. Of the read, only the CDR3 DNA is kept; its 51 bases are in frame from base 1. The data were taken from a study of OX40 agonist ivuxolimab in advanced cancers. Looking at the study overall: The costimulatory receptor OX40 (CD134) was targeted by ivuxolimab, a fully human IgG2 agonistic monoclonal antibody. The paper covers the monotherapy dose-escalation part of the phase I ivuxolimab trial, which included N of about 56 patients. Among the roughly 50 dose-escalation patients, around 20 had hepatocellular carcinoma, approximately 15 melanoma, 9 renal cell carcinoma and 9 head and neck cancer. Prior anti-PD-1, anti-PD-L1 or anti-CTLA-4 therapy was permitted, and 30% to 50% of dose-escalation patients had received checkpoint inhibitors. Intravenous ivuxolimab was administered to patients every 2 weeks at six dose levels: 0.01, 0.1, 0.3, 1.5, 3 and 10 mg/kg. A male proportion of 70% to 90% and a mean age of about 60 years, ranging from about 23 to 90, were recorded for the dose-escalation cohort. Peripheral TCRbeta sequencing was intended to test whether TCR sequence diversity was altered and clonal T-cell expansion was caused by ivuxolimab. Three dose-escalation patients achieved partial responses, one with hepatocellular carcinoma and two with cutaneous melanoma. Paper-wide results and their limitations: Low levels of normalized T-cell clonal expansion were also seen in some patients who did not respond. In partial responders in the 0.1-3.0 mg/kg groups, normalized peripheral clonal expansion was found to be among the lowest, especially among CD8+ T cells. Which antigens the clonally expanded peripheral T cells were specific for was not determined. At doses from 0.1 to 3.0 mg/kg, clonal expansion was seen in both CD4+ and CD8+ blood T cells between baseline and week 6. On average, CD8+ T cells showed more expanded clones than CD4+ T cells after ivuxolimab.

For sequencing of the TCRbeta CDR3 region, genomic DNA was extracted from the sorted cells. TCRbeta CDR3 regions were sequenced using the immunoSEQ Assay. TCRdb limited this immuneACCESS table to in-frame rearrangements with V and J called. A share of clones is missing; checked studies link under half to unresolved V genes, and the rest is unexplained. For this sample there are tens of thousands of clones; about nine tenths appear just once. About a tenth of the sample is taken by the ten largest. The trial excluded patients who had a history of autoimmune disease or were on systemic immunosuppression. Peripheral blood for TCR sequencing was drawn from every dose cohort at baseline, at cycle 4 day 1 and at cycle 7 day 1. Samples came from an open-label, multicenter, first-in-human phase I dose-escalation trial of ivuxolimab. Adults with locally advanced or metastatic head and neck squamous cell, hepatocellular, melanoma or renal cell carcinoma were enrolled in the trial. Before TCR sequencing, CD4+ T cells and CD8+ T cells from peripheral blood were sorted into separate populations.

The chain joins TRBV5-5 to TRBJ2-2; the junction holds 10 bases that match TRBD2. The clonotype originates from an adult with an advanced solid tumor such as melanoma, head and neck, liver or kidney cancer. The sequenced sample was CD4+ or CD8+ T cells sorted from blood, obtained in a trial of the OX40 agonist ivuxolimab. CDR3 protein: CASSRTSAGGWNGELFF. In nucleotide form, the sequence is TGTGCCAGCAGCAGAACTTCAGCGGGAGGGTGGAACGGGGAGCTGTTTTTT.